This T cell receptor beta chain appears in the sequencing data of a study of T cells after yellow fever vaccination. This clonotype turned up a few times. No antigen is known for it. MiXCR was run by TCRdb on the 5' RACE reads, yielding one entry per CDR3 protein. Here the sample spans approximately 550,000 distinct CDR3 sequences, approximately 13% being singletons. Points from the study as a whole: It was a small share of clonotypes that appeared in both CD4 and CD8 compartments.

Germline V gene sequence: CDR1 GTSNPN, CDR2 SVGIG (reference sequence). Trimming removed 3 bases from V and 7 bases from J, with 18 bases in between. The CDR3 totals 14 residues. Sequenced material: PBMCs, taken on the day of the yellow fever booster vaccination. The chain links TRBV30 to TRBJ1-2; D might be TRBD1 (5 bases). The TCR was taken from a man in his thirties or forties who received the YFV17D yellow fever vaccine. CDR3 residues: CAWSGGVGQAGYTF. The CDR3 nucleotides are TGTGCCTGGAGCGGCGGGGTGGGGCAGGCTGGCTACACCTTC.